These 32 T cell receptor beta chains came from one sample sequenced in a study of type 1 and type 2 diabetes patients. The PCR template was genomic DNA. Multiplex PCR with 30 forward and 13 reverse primers amplified the TCR beta CDR3. TCRdb reanalysed the multiplex PCR reads using MiXCR and keeps one entry per CDR3 protein. Among some 250,000 distinct CDR3 sequences listed, roughly 50% were seen once. Specimen: peripheral blood mononuclear cells (PBMCs). The receptor source for this set is a man younger than 35 with type 2 diabetes.

This chain uses TRBV4-3 with TRBJ1-1; unclear D gene. V shed 1 base and J shed 1 base, with 10 bases lying between them. This CDR3 comprises 15 residues. Germline CDR1 reads LGHNA; CDR2 reads YSLEER. CDR3 DNA sequence: TGCGCCAGCAGCCAAGTATCAGGTACGAACACTGAAGCTTTCTTT. It yields the protein CASSQVSGTNTEAFF.

The J gene is TRBJ2-3, the V gene TRBV6-6; 13 nucleotides line up with TRBD2. Germline V gives CDR1 MNHNY, CDR2 SVGAGI (reference sequence). The CDR3 extends over 17 amino acids. V lost 3 bases and J lost 1; bases outside the gene matches: 4. CDR3 sequence: CASSYSGLAGGTDTQYF. For the CDR3, the DNA is TGTGCCAGCAGTTATTCCGGACTAGCGGGAGGCACAGATACGCAGTATTTT.

This clonotype was observed a single time. The V and J genes are TRBV28 and TRBJ2-7; 9 bases are a match to TRBD1. Germline CDR1 is MDHEN and CDR2 is SYDVKM. The CDR3 spans 15 residues. The V and J ends lost 4 bases and 4 bases, in that order; junction bases with no gene match: 8. CDR3 in DNA: TGTGCCAGCAGTTCCACCGGGACAGGGAAGTACGAGCAGTACTTC. This codes for CASSSTGTGKYEQYF.

The chain uses TRBV2 and TRBJ2-1, with no clear D. The germline V gene encodes CDR1 SNHLY and CDR2 FYNNEI. The V end was cut by 8 bases, the J end by 11 bases, with 22 bases between. The CDR3 consists of 14 residues. CDR3 loop: CASPQRELAEKQFF. The DNA of the CDR3 is TGTGCCAGCCCCCAAAGGGAATTAGCCGAAAAGCAGTTCTTC.

This sequence joins TRBV3-1 and TRBJ2-7; the D gene is possibly TRBD1 (6 bases). The CDR3 length is 13 residues. The V gene's germline CDR1 is LGHDT and CDR2 YNNKEL (reference sequence). With 3 bases removed from V and 3 bases from J, the gap between germline ends came to 9 bases. CDR3 sequence (DNA): TGTGCCAGCAGCCACAGGGGCTACTACGAGCAGTACTTC. Its translation is CASSHRGYYEQYF.

V gene TRBV2 combines with J gene TRBJ2-1; the match to TRBD2 covers 7 bases. In germline, CDR1 is SNHLY, CDR2 FYNNEI. Trimming cost V 7 bases and J 9 bases; bases outside gene matches: 9. CDR3 size: 13 residues. CDR3 loop: CASMAGVLLEQFF. Written as DNA, the CDR3 is TGTGCCAGCATGGCGGGAGTTTTGCTTGAGCAGTTCTTC.

The gene calls are TRBV7-6 and TRBJ2-1; D might be TRBD1 (5 bases). Germline V gives CDR1 SGHVS, CDR2 FNYEAQ. V lost 6 bases and J 10 bases, leaving 19 bases between the germline ends. The CDR3 covers 14 residues. The CDR3 nucleotides read TGTGCCAGCAGTCGCCTCCAGGGCTCCCGCGAGCAGTTCTTC. Translation: CASSRLQGSREQFF.

The V gene is TRBV5-1, the J gene TRBJ2-1; 15 nucleotides align to TRBD2. The V gene end was trimmed by 3 bases and the J gene end by 3 bases; junction bases not matched to a gene: 4. Germline V lookup: CDR1 SGHRS, CDR2 YFSETQ. This CDR3 is built from 17 residues. In DNA form, the CDR3 reads TGCGCCAGCAGCTCGGGGACTAGCGGGAGGTTCTACAATGAGCAGTTCTTC. Its protein is CASSSGTSGRFYNEQFF.

The chain uses TRBV19 and TRBJ1-1; D is possibly TRBD1 (6 bases). With 11 bases removed from V and 3 bases from J, the gap between germline ends came to 16 bases. The CDR3 spans 13 residues. CDR1 and CDR2 from the germline V gene are LNHDA and SQIVND (reference sequence). The CDR3, as DNA: TGTGCCTGGAGCGCTACAGGGTACACTGAAGCTTTCTTT. Its protein product is CAWSATGYTEAFF.

This clonotype was recorded a few times. The V gene is TRBV12-3 or TRBV12-4, the J gene TRBJ2-1, with unresolved D. This CDR3 has 12 residues. The V end lost 3 bases, the J end lost 6 bases, and 6 bases lay between the germline ends. The CDR3 sequence is CASSLFVNEQFF. The CDR3, as DNA: TGTGCCAGCAGTTTGTTCGTCAATGAGCAGTTCTTC.

The DNA of the CDR3 is TGTGCCAGCTCAGATACCGATCAGCCCCAGCATTTT. Protein product: CASSDTDQPQHF. The rearrangement uses TRBV2 and TRBJ1-5; D ambiguous. CDR3 length: 12 amino acids. Between the trimmed V and J ends, which lost 8 bases and 5 bases, there was a span of 10 bases. Germline loops: CDR1 SNHLY, CDR2 FYNNEI.

The rearrangement links TRBV6-6 to TRBJ2-7; D is unclear. The CDR3 sequence is 15 residues long. The V end was cut by 2 bases, the J end by 1 base, with 12 bases between. Germline V CDR1 and CDR2: MNHNY, SVGAGI (reference sequence). In DNA form, the CDR3 reads TGTGCCAGCAGTTACGAGGCAGGCGCGTCCTACGAGCAGTACTTC. Amino acid sequence: CASSYEAGASYEQYF.

This clonotype was detected only a few times. The chain uses TRBV15 and TRBJ2-1; 7 bases match TRBD2. Germline V gene lookup returns CDR1 LNHNV and CDR2 YYDKDF (reference sequence). V gave up 0 bases and J gave up 12 bases; unmatched junction bases: 14. The CDR3 spans 16 residues. CDR3 nucleotide sequence: TGTGCCACCAGCAGAGATGGTACTAGCGCCAATCATGGGCAGTTCTTC. It encodes CATSRDGTSANHGQFF.

This clonotype was seen only a few times. The chain has TRBV6-2 or TRBV6-3 and TRBJ2-5; D unresolved. This CDR3 is built from 13 residues. The V and J ends lost 10 bases and 4 bases respectively, with 16 bases between them. Germline V gene sequence: CDR1 MNHEY, CDR2 SVGEGT. CDR3: CATRDAGRETQYF. CDR3 sequence (DNA): TGTGCCACCAGAGATGCCGGACGAGAGACCCAGTACTTC.

The chain has TRBV27 and TRBJ2-7; maybe TRBD1 (7 bases). Germline V gene data show CDR1 as MNHEY and CDR2 as SMNVEV (reference sequence). CDR3 length: 16 amino acids. The V end was cut by 1 base, the J end by 0 bases, with 13 bases between. CDR3 DNA sequence: TGTGCCAGCAGTTTATTAAGGAGGGACAGCTCCTACGAGCAGTACTTC. Translation gives CASSLLRRDSSYEQYF.

The rearrangement joins TRBV18 to TRBJ1-2, with D perhaps TRBD1 (5 bases). CDR1 and CDR2 from the germline V gene are KGHSH and LQKENI. The V end lost 0 bases, the J end lost 8 bases, and 16 bases lay between the germline ends. The CDR3 length is 15 residues. Here the CDR3 DNA reads TGTGCCAGCTCACCACCGACAGCCCGAATCGAAGGCTACACCTTC. It translates to CASSPPTARIEGYTF.

The V and J genes are TRBV29-1 and TRBJ2-1; the D gene is possibly TRBD2 (6 bases). Looked up from germline, CDR1 is SQVTM and CDR2 is ANQGSEA. There are 13 residues in the CDR3. V lost 8 bases and J lost 6, with 17 bases in between. The CDR3: CSLRPTRGNEQFF. DNA for the CDR3: TGCAGCCTCAGACCGACTAGGGGCAATGAGCAGTTCTTC.

This clonotype was seen only a few times. V is TRBV11-3 and J is TRBJ2-5; D remains unclear. The CDR3 runs 13 residues. CDR1 is SGHNT and CDR2 is YENEEA in the germline V gene. V gave up 4 bases and J gave up 3 bases, with 9 bases separating them. The CDR3 here is CASSSRGKETQYF. The DNA of the CDR3 is TGTGCCAGCAGCTCCCGAGGAAAAGAGACCCAGTACTTC.

The chain has TRBV2 and TRBJ1-6; D is undetermined. The CDR3 loop spans 14 amino acids. Trimming shortened V by 7 bases and J by 4 bases, and 11 bases separated the two germline ends. Per the germline V gene, CDR1 is SNHLY and CDR2 is FYNNEI. CDR3 in DNA: TGTGCCAGCACTCCGGATCAATATAATTCACCCCTCCACTTT. Amino acid sequence: CASTPDQYNSPLHF.

V and J are TRBV7-2 and TRBJ2-7, with D perhaps matching TRBD1 (5 bases). Trimming shortened V by 4 bases and J by 4 bases, and 11 bases separated the two germline ends. The germline CDR1 and CDR2 sequences are SGHTA and FQGNSA. There are 13 residues in the CDR3. The CDR3 is CTSSSQTGYEQYF. As DNA, the CDR3 is TGTACCAGCAGCTCCCAAACAGGATACGAGCAGTACTTC. The full variable domain, with the rest looked up from reference TRBV7-2 and TRBJ2-7, is GAGVSQSPSNKVTEKGKDVELRCDPISGHTALYWYRQSLGQGLEFLIYFQGNSAPDKSGLPSDRFSAERTGGSVSTLTIQRTQQEDSAVYLCTSSSQTGYEQYFGPGTRLTVT.

This clonotype was counted at least ten times. This chain connects TRBV10-2 to TRBJ1-1; D remains ambiguous. The CDR3 sequence is 15 residues long. The V gene's germline CDR1 is WSHSY and CDR2 SAAADI. V gave up 2 bases and J gave up 1 base, with 11 bases separating them. In nucleotides, the CDR3 is TGCGCCAGCAGTGAGATCGGGCAGTCGAACACTGAAGCTTTCTTT. Residues: CASSEIGQSNTEAFF.

This clonotype was recorded a few times. V usage is TRBV20-1 and J usage is TRBJ2-2; possible D gene TRBD2, 6 bases. V was shortened by 4 bases and J by 4 bases, with 13 bases between the two germline ends. The CDR3 contains 14 residues. Germline assignment: CDR1 DFQATT and CDR2 SNEGSKA (reference sequence). The CDR3 loop is CSAMSGPRTGELFF. DNA of the CDR3: TGCAGTGCTATGAGCGGGCCGCGCACCGGGGAGCTGTTTTTT.

The chain carries TRBV7-6 and TRBJ2-7, with no clear D. Germline CDR1 SGHVS, CDR2 FNYEAQ. The CDR3 contains 12 residues. V lost 5 bases and J lost 5, with 10 bases in between. For the CDR3, the DNA is TGTGCCAGCAGCCTTTATTCGGACGAGCAGTACTTC. Translating gives CASSLYSDEQYF.

This chain links TRBV5-1 with TRBJ2-7; possible D gene TRBD1, 5 bases. The CDR3 is 15 amino acids. Per germline, CDR1 SGHRS and CDR2 YFSETQ. Trimming stripped 5 bases from V and 0 bases from J, with 15 bases between. The CDR3, as DNA: TGCGCCAGCAGTCTTCAGGGCAGGGCCTCCTACGAGCAGTACTTC. It translates to CASSLQGRASYEQYF.

The rearrangement uses TRBV6-1 and TRBJ1-3; D is perhaps TRBD1 (5 bases). V lost 4 bases and J 6 bases, leaving 10 bases between the germline ends. Germline lookup yields CDR1 MNHNS and CDR2 SASEGT. CDR3 length equals 13 residues. This chain's CDR3 is CASSAGPINTIYF. The CDR3 region has the DNA TGTGCCAGCAGTGCGGGGCCAATAAACACCATATATTTT.

The V gene is TRBV29-1, the J gene TRBJ2-7, with D maybe TRBD2 (6 bases). V lost 1 base, J lost 0 bases, and 13 bases lay in between. The CDR3 contains 15 residues. CDR1 is SQVTM, CDR2 ANQGSEA, per germline. The CDR3 nucleotides read TGCAGCGTTGAAGGTGTGGAGCGGGCCTCCTACGAGCAGTACTTC. Translated, it gives CSVEGVERASYEQYF.

This clonotype was detected many times. The rearrangement uses TRBV7-2 and TRBJ2-5; the match to TRBD2 covers 10 bases. The junction had 3 bases not matched to a gene; V was cut back by 5 bases and J by 3 bases. The CDR3 sequence is 14 residues long. Germline V gene sequence: CDR1 SGHTA, CDR2 FQGNSA. CDR3 nucleotide sequence: TGTGCCAGCAGCGATAGCGGGGGGAAAGAGACCCAGTACTTC. Amino acids: CASSDSGGKETQYF.

The table lists this clonotype with a count of one. This sequence may be a read error, since a much larger clone differs from it by one base. The chain uses TRBV19 and TRBJ2-7, with TRBD1 as a possible D gene (6 bases). V dropped 7 bases and J dropped 5 bases, with 24 bases sitting between them. This CDR3 is built from 16 residues. Looked up from germline, CDR1 is LNHDA and CDR2 is SQIVND (reference sequence). The CDR3 nucleotides read TGTGCCAGTAATTCGGACAGTTCTCCCACCACCCACGAGCAGTACTTC. As protein: CASNSDSSPTTHEQYF.

J is TRBJ2-2 and V is TRBV30, with D maybe TRBD2 (5 bases). Germline V CDR1 and CDR2: GTSNPN, SVGIG (reference sequence). Trimming removed 3 bases at V and 3 bases at J, with 20 bases between. This CDR3 contains 17 residues. CDR3 protein: CAWSPPPRLRDTGELFF. In DNA, the CDR3 is TGTGCCTGGAGCCCTCCCCCGAGACTAAGAGACACCGGGGAGCTGTTTTTT.

CDR3 residues: CASSIGTLISTDTQYF. DNA for the CDR3: TGTGCCAGTAGTATAGGGACCCTTATAAGCACAGATACGCAGTATTTT. This chain connects TRBV19 to TRBJ2-3; D unresolved. The CDR3 runs to 16 residues. The V and J ends lost 1 base and 0 bases respectively, with 11 bases between them. CDR1 is LNHDA, CDR2 SQIVND, per germline (reference sequence). Looking up the rest from reference TRBV19 and TRBJ2-3 gives the full variable domain: DGGITQSPKYLFRKEGQNVTLSCEQNLNHDAMYWYRQDPGQGLRLIYYSQIVNDFQKGDIAEGYSVSREKKESFPLTVTSAQKNPTAFYLCASSIGTLISTDTQYFGPGTRLTVL.

The J gene is TRBJ2-7, the V gene TRBV27; 7 bases line up with TRBD2. This CDR3 spans 14 amino acids. Germline trimming cut 4 bases from V and 4 bases from J; bases unmatched to any gene: 7. Germline lookup yields CDR1 MNHEY and CDR2 SMNVEV (reference sequence). This chain's CDR3 is CASSSAGASYEQYF. The CDR3 bases are TGTGCCAGCAGTTCCGCGGGAGCCTCGTACGAGCAGTACTTC.

A few counts support this clonotype. The V gene is TRBV10-3, the J gene TRBJ2-1; D is perhaps TRBD1 or TRBD2 (5 bases each). The CDR3 totals 13 residues. V gave up 5 bases and J gave up 1 base, with 6 bases separating them. Germline V gene data show CDR1 as ENHRY and CDR2 as SYGVKD. This chain's CDR3 is CAISWGSYNEQFF. DNA for the CDR3: TGTGCCATCAGTTGGGGGTCCTACAATGAGCAGTTCTTC.